This entry features one TCR beta chain sequence. This clonotype was observed many times. Its antigen remains undetermined. Base-call qualities are not available, and no considerably larger clone is one nucleotide away. Every donor in the study was a healthy Caucasian. Three pairs of female monozygotic twins, all aged roughly 18 to 30 years, made up the twin cohort. Positive isolation kits from Invitrogen were used to isolate the CD4+ and CD8+ T cell populations. This record belongs to a study of identical twins (dated by TCRdb to 2015 to 2016). For the wider study: To test whether fetal clonotypes persist, the study used deep sequencing on TCR alpha and beta repertoires from monozygotic twins, unrelated adults of various ages, and cord blood. To rule out contamination, replicate twin experiments were performed at different times with different library preparation protocols.

Libraries were prepared through 5' RACE. Sequencing instrument: Illumina HiSeq 2000. Template switching introduced a universal primer binding site; the final cDNA contained a unique molecular identifier, enabling accurate counting of TCR cDNA molecules. Specific primers in the conserved constant-segment region were used to synthesize first-strand cDNA for the TCR alpha and beta chains. To control for contamination, every cDNA library was double barcoded, receiving both a SMART-Mk sample barcode and Illumina barcodes. TruSeq adapter sequences along with Illumina sample barcodes were introduced in two successive PCR steps. Sequencing of the TCR alpha and beta cDNA libraries was done on the Illumina HiSeq platform using custom primers. The paper's processing steps were these. Raw reads were processed with MiGEC to extract unique molecular identifiers, and MiXCR was used to determine CDR3 positions. Recombination models were inferred per individual with the repgenHMM and IGoR tools using an EM algorithm. The analysis of shared clonotypes was done with the tcR package in R, with sharing normalized by the product of cloneset sizes. Out-of-frame nonproductive sequences were analyzed to study raw recombination free of thymic and clonal selection effects. The public reads were run again by TCRdb, first through fastp at Q25 and then through MiXCR, and only productive beta chains were kept. Each entry is one CDR3 protein sequence, shown with its most common DNA and genes. TCRdb's processing, not the authors', yielded these V and J calls. Present in this sample are about 220,000 distinct CDR3 sequences, 6% to 7% of which were seen just once. The ten largest clones add up to more than 12% of the sample.

V sheds 6 bases and J sheds 1 base, leaving 7 bases between their ends. There are 12 amino acids in the CDR3, from cysteine to phenylalanine inclusive. The only DNA kept is the CDR3, 36 bases in frame from the first base. CDR1 and CDR2, per the germline V gene, are SGHDN and FVKESK. What the study reported, not specific to this receptor: Fewer insertions were carried by abundant cord blood beta clonotypes, a similar but weaker trend appeared in young adult naive repertoires, and no such trend appeared in memory repertoires. Out-of-frame TCR alpha sequences shared between twins showed an excess of low generation-probability sequences compared with coincidental sharing between unrelated individuals. Invariant T cells such as MAIT and iNKT could partly confound zero-insertion analyses, although diverse VJ usage argued against such confounding for most clonotypes. In beta out-of-frame sequences, excess twin sharing was weaker, because having fewer shared sequences lowered the signal-to-noise ratio. Out-of-frame TCR alpha sharing in monozygotic twins was systematically underestimated by recombination models, whereas sharing between unrelated individuals was in agreement with the recombination models. Conclusions relied on cross-sectional statistical analysis, since the same donors could not be followed over many years.

These data were likewise used in another study, on T cells expressing NK-cell markers. From the second report: Three sorted T-cell subsets (CD3+CD56+NKG2C+, CD3+CD56+NKG2C- and CD3+CD56-NKG2C+) from fewer than 10 donors had their TCR beta-chain repertoires profiled. Seven of the eight sequenced donors were HCMV-seropositive and one was HCMV-seronegative. To restrict sorting to alphabetaTCR-expressing T cells, an anti-gammadeltaTCR antibody was added in several experiments. For several donors, the dominant CD3+CD56+NKG2C+ clonotypes were among the top 10 CD8+ clonotypes and accounted for about 1.0-7.5% of CD8+ T cells. Those dominant clonotypes were again the most abundant among CD3+CD56-NKG2C+ cells in several donors, at about 25-65%. Whether the expanded NKG2C-expressing T cell clones were specific for HCMV antigens remained unclear. All eight donors whose samples were sequenced were randomly selected healthy volunteers, three of them men and five women. HCMV-specific IgG was detected in serum with a commercial ELISA kit to determine HCMV serostatus. MIGEC was used to demultiplex reads and group reads by UMI, and MiTCR was used to assemble and quantify clonotypes. Only TCR cDNA sequences supported by at least two reads were kept to exclude erroneous sequences. The tcR package was used for downstream repertoire analysis, and clonotypes were matched between fractions using CDR3 nucleotide sequence together with V segment. VDJmatch was used to annotate antigen specificity against VDJdb, with one amino acid substitution in CDR3 permitted.

Sequenced: CD8+ T cells sorted from blood. The sequence derives from a woman aged 18-29 years in good health. The V and J genes are TRBV14 and TRBJ2-7; the D gene identity is not certain. CDR3 reads: CASSGQSYEQYF. The DNA reads as follows: TGTGCCAGCAGTGGGCAGTCCTACGAGCAGTACTTC.